This TCR beta chain was found in a study of OX40 agonist ivuxolimab in advanced cancers. Using immunoSEQ multiplex PCR, the repertoire was profiled, and TCRdb retains in-frame clones only, with some absent. The sample contains some 80,000 clones, about four fifths of which appear only once. As regards this clone: As yet, its antigen is unknown.

The study's findings and limits: At 0.1-3.0 mg/kg, partial responders had clonal expansion among the lowest observed.

The germline gives CDR1 SGHTA, CDR2 FQGNSA. The CDR3 sequence is 13 residues long. Trimming cost V 6 bases and J 6 bases, with 11 bases left between them. The receptor's source is an adult with an advanced solid tumor such as melanoma, head and neck, liver or kidney cancer. V gene TRBV7-2 combines with J gene TRBJ2-2; maybe TRBD1 (5 bases). Source: CD4+ or CD8+ T cells sorted from blood, taken in a trial of the OX40 agonist ivuxolimab. The CDR3, as DNA: TGTGCCAGCAGAGCCGACAGTTCCGGGGAGCTGTTTTTT. Translating gives CASRADSSGELFF.